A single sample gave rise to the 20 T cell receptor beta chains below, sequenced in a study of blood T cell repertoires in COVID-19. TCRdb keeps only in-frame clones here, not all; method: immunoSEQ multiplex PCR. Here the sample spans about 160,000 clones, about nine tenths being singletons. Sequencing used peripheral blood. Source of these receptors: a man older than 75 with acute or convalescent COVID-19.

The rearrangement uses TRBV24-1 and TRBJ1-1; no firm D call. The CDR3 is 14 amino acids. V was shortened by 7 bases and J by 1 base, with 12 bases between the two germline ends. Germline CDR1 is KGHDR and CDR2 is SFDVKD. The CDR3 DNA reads TGTGCCACCAGGGCCGCGGGTGGGAACACTGAAGCTTTCTTT. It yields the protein CATRAAGGNTEAFF.

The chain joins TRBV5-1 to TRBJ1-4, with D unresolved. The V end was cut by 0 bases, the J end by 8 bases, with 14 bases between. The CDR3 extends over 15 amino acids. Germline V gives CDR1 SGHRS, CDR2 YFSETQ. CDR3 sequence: CASSLDRRTSEKLFF. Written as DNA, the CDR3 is TGCGCCAGCAGCTTGGATCGGCGAACTAGCGAAAAACTGTTTTTT.

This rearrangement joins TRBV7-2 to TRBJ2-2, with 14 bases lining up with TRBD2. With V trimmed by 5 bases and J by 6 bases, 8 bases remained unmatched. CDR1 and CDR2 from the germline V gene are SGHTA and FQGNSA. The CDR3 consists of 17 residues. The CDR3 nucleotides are TGTGCCAGCAGCAAGGGACTAGCGGGGGCCCCCCCCGGGGAGCTGTTTTTT. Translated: CASSKGLAGAPPGELFF.

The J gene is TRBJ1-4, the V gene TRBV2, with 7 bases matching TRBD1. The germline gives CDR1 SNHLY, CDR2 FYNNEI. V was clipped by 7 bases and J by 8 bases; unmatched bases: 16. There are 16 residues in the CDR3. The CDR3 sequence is CASTRTGAGVGEKLFF. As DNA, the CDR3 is TGTGCCAGCACAAGGACAGGAGCCGGTGTCGGGGAAAAACTGTTTTTT.

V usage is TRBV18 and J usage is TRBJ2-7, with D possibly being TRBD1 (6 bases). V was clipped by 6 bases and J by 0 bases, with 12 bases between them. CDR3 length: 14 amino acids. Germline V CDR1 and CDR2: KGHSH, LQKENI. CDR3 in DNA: TGTGCCAGCTCTACAGGGACAAGCTCCTACGAGCAGTACTTC. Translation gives CASSTGTSSYEQYF.

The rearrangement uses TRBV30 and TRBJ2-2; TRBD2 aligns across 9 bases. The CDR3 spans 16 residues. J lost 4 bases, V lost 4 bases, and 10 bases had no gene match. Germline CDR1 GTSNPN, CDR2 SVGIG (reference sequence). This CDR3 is CAWTLKGLAGTGELFF. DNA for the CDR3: TGTGCCTGGACACTAAAGGGACTAGCAGGCACCGGGGAGCTGTTTTTT.

This CDR3 is CASSPGDRGQAFF. The CDR3 DNA sequence: TGTGCCAGCTCACCAGGGGACAGGGGGCAGGCTTTCTTT. The chain combines TRBV18 with TRBJ1-1, with TRBD1 matching over 12 bases. Trimming took 2 bases from V and 11 from J; bases not matched to a gene: 3. CDR1 KGHSH and CDR2 LQKENI come from the germline V gene. The CDR3 has 13 amino acids.

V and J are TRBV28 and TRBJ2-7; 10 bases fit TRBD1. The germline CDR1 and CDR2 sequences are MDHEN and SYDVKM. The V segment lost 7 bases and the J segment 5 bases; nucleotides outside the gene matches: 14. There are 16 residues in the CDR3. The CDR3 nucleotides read TGTGCCAGCACGACACCCACCGGGACAGGGGCGGACGAGCAGTACTTC. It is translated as CASTTPTGTGADEQYF.

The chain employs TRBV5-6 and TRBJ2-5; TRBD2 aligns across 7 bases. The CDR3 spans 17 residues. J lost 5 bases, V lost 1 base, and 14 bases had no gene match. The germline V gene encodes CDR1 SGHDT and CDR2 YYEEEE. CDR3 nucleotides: TGTGCCAGCAGCTTGAGAGGACTAGTCTCTTCGGGGGAGACCCAGTACTTC. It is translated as CASSLRGLVSSGETQYF.

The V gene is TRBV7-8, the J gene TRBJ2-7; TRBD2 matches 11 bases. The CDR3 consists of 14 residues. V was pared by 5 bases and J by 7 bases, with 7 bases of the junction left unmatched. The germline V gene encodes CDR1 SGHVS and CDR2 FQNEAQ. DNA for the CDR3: TGTGCCAGCAGCAACAGACTAGCGGGGTATGAGCAGTACTTC. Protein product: CASSNRLAGYEQYF.

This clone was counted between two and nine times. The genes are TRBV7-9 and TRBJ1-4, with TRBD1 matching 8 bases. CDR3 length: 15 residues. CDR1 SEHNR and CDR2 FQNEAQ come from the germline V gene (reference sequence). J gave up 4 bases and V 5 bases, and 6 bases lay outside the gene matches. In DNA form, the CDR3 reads TGTGCCAGCAGCCTGCCGGGACAGGTTAATGAAAAACTGTTTTTT. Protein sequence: CASSLPGQVNEKLFF.

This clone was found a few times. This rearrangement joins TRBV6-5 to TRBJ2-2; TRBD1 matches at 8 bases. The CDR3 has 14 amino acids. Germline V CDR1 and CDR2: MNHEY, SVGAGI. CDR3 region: CAERQGAGTGELFF. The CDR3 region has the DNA TGTGCTGAGCGGCAGGGGGCTGGCACCGGGGAGCTGTTTTTT.

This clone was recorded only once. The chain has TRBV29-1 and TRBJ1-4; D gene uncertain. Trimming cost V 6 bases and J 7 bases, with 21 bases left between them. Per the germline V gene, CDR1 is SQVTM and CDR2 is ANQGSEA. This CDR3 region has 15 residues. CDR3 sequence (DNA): TGCAGCGTGTCGCTCTCGCCGGGGTTGGGTGAAAAACTGTTTTTT. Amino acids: CSVSLSPGLGEKLFF.

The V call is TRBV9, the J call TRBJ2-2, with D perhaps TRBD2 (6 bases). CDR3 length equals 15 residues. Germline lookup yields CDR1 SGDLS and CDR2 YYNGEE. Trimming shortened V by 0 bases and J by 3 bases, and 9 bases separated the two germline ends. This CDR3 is CASSVGLAYTGELFF. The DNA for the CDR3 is TGTGCCAGCAGCGTAGGGCTAGCGTACACCGGGGAGCTGTTTTTT.

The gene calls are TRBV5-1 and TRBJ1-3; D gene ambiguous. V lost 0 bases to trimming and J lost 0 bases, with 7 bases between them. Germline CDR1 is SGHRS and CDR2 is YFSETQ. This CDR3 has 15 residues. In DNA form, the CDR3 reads TGCGCCAGCAGCTTGGCCTCGTTCTCTGGAAACACCATATATTTT. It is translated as CASSLASFSGNTIYF.

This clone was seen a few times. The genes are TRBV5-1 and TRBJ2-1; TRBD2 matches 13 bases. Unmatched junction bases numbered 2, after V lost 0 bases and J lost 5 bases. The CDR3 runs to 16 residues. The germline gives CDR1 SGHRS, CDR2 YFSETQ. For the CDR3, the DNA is TGCGCCAGCAGCTTGGGGGGGACTAGCGGGAACAATGAGCAGTTCTTC. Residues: CASSLGGTSGNNEQFF.

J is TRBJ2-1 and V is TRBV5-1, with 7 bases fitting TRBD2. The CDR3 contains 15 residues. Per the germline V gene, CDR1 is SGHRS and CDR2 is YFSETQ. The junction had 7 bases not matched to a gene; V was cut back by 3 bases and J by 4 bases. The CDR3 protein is CASSSAGATYNEQFF. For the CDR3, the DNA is TGCGCCAGCAGCTCGGCGGGAGCTACTTACAATGAGCAGTTCTTC.

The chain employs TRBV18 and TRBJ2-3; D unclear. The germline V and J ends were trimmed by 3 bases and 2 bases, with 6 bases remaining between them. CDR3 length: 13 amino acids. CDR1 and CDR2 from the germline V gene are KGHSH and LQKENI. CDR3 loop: CASSPPVTDTQYF. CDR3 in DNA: TGTGCCAGCTCACCCCCCGTCACAGATACGCAGTATTTT. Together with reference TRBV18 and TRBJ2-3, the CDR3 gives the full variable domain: NAGVMQNPRHLVRRRGQEARLRCSPMKGHSHVYWYRQLPEEGLKFMVYLQKENIIDESGMPKERFSAEFPKEGPSILRIQQVVRGDSAAYFCASSPPVTDTQYFGPGTRLTVL.

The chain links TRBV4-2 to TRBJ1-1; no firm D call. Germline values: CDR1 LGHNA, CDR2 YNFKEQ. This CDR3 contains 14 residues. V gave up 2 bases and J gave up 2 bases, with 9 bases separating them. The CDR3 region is CASSQWQVNTEAFF. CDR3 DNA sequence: TGTGCCAGCAGCCAATGGCAGGTAAACACTGAAGCTTTCTTT.

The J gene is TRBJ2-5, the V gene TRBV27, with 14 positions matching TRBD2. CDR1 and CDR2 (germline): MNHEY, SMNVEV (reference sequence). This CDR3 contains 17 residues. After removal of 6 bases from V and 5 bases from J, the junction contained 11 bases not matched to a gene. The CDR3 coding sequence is TGTGCCAGCAGCTGGGGGACTAGCGGGAGCGGGATGGAGACCCAGTACTTC. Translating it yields CASSWGTSGSGMETQYF.